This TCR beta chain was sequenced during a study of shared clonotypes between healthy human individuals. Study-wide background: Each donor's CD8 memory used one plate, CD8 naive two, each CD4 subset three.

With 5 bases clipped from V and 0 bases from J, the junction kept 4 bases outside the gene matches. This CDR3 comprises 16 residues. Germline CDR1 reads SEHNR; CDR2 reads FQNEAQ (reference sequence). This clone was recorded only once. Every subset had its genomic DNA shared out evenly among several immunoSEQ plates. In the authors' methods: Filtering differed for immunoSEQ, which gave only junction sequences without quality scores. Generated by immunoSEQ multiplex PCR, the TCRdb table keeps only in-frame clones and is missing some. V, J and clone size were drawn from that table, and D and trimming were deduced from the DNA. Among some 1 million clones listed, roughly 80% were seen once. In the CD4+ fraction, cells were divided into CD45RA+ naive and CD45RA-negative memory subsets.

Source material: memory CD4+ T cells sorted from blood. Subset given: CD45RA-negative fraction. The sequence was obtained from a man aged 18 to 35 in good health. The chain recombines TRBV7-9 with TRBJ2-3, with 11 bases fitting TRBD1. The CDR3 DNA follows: TGTGCCAGCAGCCCCGGACAGGGGGCTAGCACAGATACGCAGTATTTT. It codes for CASSPGQGASTDTQYF.